These 22 T cell receptor beta chains share one sample of origin, sequenced in a study of human T cells and chemical hapten exposure. MiXCR, applied by TCRdb to the RACE reads, yields one record per CDR3 protein. This sample carries 150,000 to 200,000 distinct CDR3 sequences, roughly 15% of them seen once, and the ten largest clones take approximately 1.5%. Documented time point: patch test 1, 2 weeks after DPC sensitization. Treatment noted: therapeutic diphenylcyclopropenone sensitization with weekly scalp DPC. This material consisted of whole blood, taken in connection with sensitization to the hapten diphenylcyclopropenone (DPC). The origin of the receptors is a woman aged 30 to 39 with alopecia areata. Some clones in this sample may be carry-over from other donors' samples.

The CDR3 is CASTDRDPYTEAFF. The CDR3 DNA reads TGTGCCAGCACCGACCGGGACCCCTACACTGAAGCTTTCTTT. The chain employs TRBV6-2 or TRBV6-3 and TRBJ1-1, with D possibly being TRBD1 (5 bases). Germline V gene lookup returns CDR1 MNHEY and CDR2 SVGEGT. Trimming pared 7 bases from V and 3 bases from J, leaving 15 bases between. The CDR3 runs to 14 residues.

J is TRBJ2-2 and V is TRBV11-2; 9 nucleotides align to TRBD1. Germline CDR1 SGHAT, CDR2 FQNNGV. The CDR3 covers 18 residues. Trimming removed 0 bases from V and 5 bases from J; junction bases left unmatched: 10. The CDR3 nucleotides are TGTGCCAGCAGCTTAGACCCCGGGACAGGGCCTTCGACCGGGGAGCTGTTTTTT. This gives the protein CASSLDPGTGPSTGELFF.

CDR3 residues: CASSPGQGLPNEQFF. CDR3 in DNA: TGCGCCAGCAGCCCGGGACAGGGCCTACCCAATGAGCAGTTCTTC. V is TRBV4-3 and J is TRBJ2-1, with 9 nucleotides matching TRBD1. Germline V gene lookup returns CDR1 LGHNA and CDR2 YSLEER. The CDR3 runs 15 residues. Germline trimming cut 4 bases from V and 6 bases from J; bases unmatched to any gene: 7.

The chain couples TRBV4-3 to TRBJ2-3; D not resolved. Germline CDR1 is LGHNA and CDR2 is YSLEER. This CDR3 is built from 16 residues. V lost 2 bases and J 0 bases, leaving 12 bases between the germline ends. The CDR3 bases are TGCGCCAGCAGCCAAACACGGTCCGCTAGCACAGATACGCAGTATTTT. Protein: CASSQTRSASTDTQYF.

The gene calls are TRBV5-1 and TRBJ1-1; D gene ambiguous. The ends were cut back, 4 bases at V and 1 base at J, with 11 bases in the middle. The germline CDR1 and CDR2 sequences are SGHRS and YFSETQ. This CDR3 spans 14 amino acids. The CDR3 protein is CASSSGPGNTEAFF. The CDR3 region has the DNA TGCGCCAGCAGCAGTGGTCCTGGGAACACTGAAGCTTTCTTT.

This chain joins TRBV6-1 and TRBJ2-5; D is perhaps TRBD1 (7 bases). From germline, CDR1 is MNHNS and CDR2 SASEGT. CDR3 length: 13 amino acids. Trimming removed 1 base at V and 7 bases at J, with 10 bases between. CDR3 region: CASSEGQGGTQYF. The CDR3 DNA sequence: TGTGCCAGCAGTGAAGGTCAGGGGGGGACCCAGTACTTC.

The sample holds a few counts of this clonotype. V usage is TRBV24-1 and J usage is TRBJ2-1; D is ambiguous. The V and J ends lost 4 bases and 6 bases respectively, with 9 bases between them. The germline gives CDR1 KGHDR, CDR2 SFDVKD. The CDR3 length is 13 residues. The CDR3, as DNA: TGTGCCACCAGTGACCTTGACCGCAATGAGCAGTTCTTC. Its translation: CATSDLDRNEQFF.

This clonotype has just a few counts. The rearrangement uses TRBV12-3 or TRBV12-4 and TRBJ1-5; weak D call: TRBD1 (6 bases). The ends were cut back, 3 bases at V and 6 bases at J, with 12 bases in the middle. The CDR3 runs to 14 residues. The CDR3 region is CASSLEGERQPQHF. The CDR3 DNA follows: TGTGCCAGCAGTTTGGAGGGGGAACGTCAGCCCCAGCATTTT.

The genes are TRBV20-1 and TRBJ1-2; tentative D call: TRBD1 (6 bases). Germline loops: CDR1 DFQATT, CDR2 SNEGSKA (reference sequence). Trimming pared 5 bases from V and 3 bases from J, leaving 16 bases between. This CDR3 spans 14 amino acids. This chain's CDR3 is CSAGRQAGHYGYTF. In DNA form, the CDR3 reads TGCAGTGCTGGAAGACAGGCAGGCCACTATGGCTACACCTTC.

This chain joins TRBV28 and TRBJ1-2; D may be TRBD1 (6 bases). The length of the CDR3 is 13 residues. Germline CDR1 reads MDHEN; CDR2 reads SYDVKM. Trimming shortened V by 7 bases and J by 6 bases, and 15 bases separated the two germline ends. The DNA for the CDR3 is TGTGCCAGCACCAAGGGGGGAATAGATGGCTACACCTTC. It is translated as CASTKGGIDGYTF.

In this sample, this clonotype turned up a few times. V usage is TRBV6-5 and J usage is TRBJ1-3; a possible D gene is TRBD1 (5 bases). This CDR3 comprises 15 residues. Germline lookup yields CDR1 MNHEY and CDR2 SVGAGI. V was clipped by 7 bases and J by 0 bases, with 13 bases between them. Here the CDR3 reads CASTPGPYSGNTIYF. The CDR3 bases are TGTGCCAGCACTCCGGGGCCCTACTCTGGAAACACCATATATTTT.

V gene TRBV20-1 combines with J gene TRBJ2-5; D tentatively reads TRBD1 or TRBD2 (6 bases each). The CDR3 is made up of 12 amino acids. With 6 bases removed from V and 5 bases from J, the gap between germline ends came to 13 bases. The V gene's germline CDR1 is DFQATT and CDR2 SNEGSKA (reference sequence). This CDR3 reads CSARRGVETQYF. The CDR3 DNA sequence: TGCAGTGCCAGGAGGGGGGTGGAGACCCAGTACTTC.

This chain links TRBV10-3 with TRBJ1-5; D call uncertain. This CDR3 is built from 13 residues. V lost 4 bases and J lost 6, with 10 bases in between. CDR1 is ENHRY and CDR2 is SYGVKD in the germline V gene. The CDR3 DNA reads TGTGCCATCAGTGGCAGAGAGGGTCAGCCCCAGCATTTT. It codes for CAISGREGQPQHF.

This clonotype was counted many times. This chain joins TRBV7-9 and TRBJ1-2; TRBD1 matches 7 bases. The junction had 7 bases not matched to a gene; V was cut back by 2 bases and J by 4 bases. The CDR3 sequence is 15 residues long. Germline V gene data show CDR1 as SEHNR and CDR2 as FQNEAQ (reference sequence). This CDR3 is CASSLITGEFYGYTF. The CDR3 DNA reads TGTGCCAGCAGCTTAATTACAGGGGAGTTCTATGGCTACACCTTC.

The chain uses TRBV5-1 and TRBJ2-3; 11 nucleotides match TRBD2. V shed 3 bases, J shed 2 bases, and the junction held 5 bases outside the gene matches. CDR3 length: 16 amino acids. Germline CDR1 and CDR2: SGHRS and YFSETQ. The CDR3 is CASSSGTSGPTDTQYF. The CDR3 region has the DNA TGCGCCAGCAGCTCGGGGACTAGCGGCCCCACAGATACGCAGTATTTT. The whole variable domain, remainder taken from reference TRBV5-1 and TRBJ2-3, is KAGVTQTPRYLIKTRGQQVTLSCSPISGHRSVSWYQQTPGQGLQFLFEYFSETQRNKGNFPGRFSGRQFSNSRSEMNVSTLELGDSALYLCASSSGTSGPTDTQYFGPGTRLTVL.

The table lists this clonotype with a few counts. The chain joins TRBV5-8 to TRBJ1-1; D gene uncertain. This CDR3 has 14 amino acids. Germline assignment: CDR1 SGHTS and CDR2 YDEGEE. V gave up 0 bases and J gave up 1 base, with 7 bases separating them. CDR3: CASSLGRWNTEAFF. In DNA form, the CDR3 reads TGTGCCAGCAGCTTGGGGCGGTGGAACACTGAAGCTTTCTTT.

This clonotype has more than one count but fewer than ten. This chain connects TRBV7-2 to TRBJ1-1, with a weak D call TRBD1 (5 bases). V dropped 4 bases and J dropped 4 bases, with 19 bases sitting between them. Germline V gives CDR1 SGHTA, CDR2 FQGNSA. The CDR3 runs 16 residues. The CDR3 region is CASSSARTGPGTEAFF. The DNA for the CDR3 is TGTGCCAGCAGCTCCGCCCGAACGGGGCCAGGCACTGAAGCTTTCTTT.

This rearrangement joins TRBV20-1 to TRBJ1-2; 8 bases agree with TRBD1. Germline trimming cut 6 bases from V and 7 bases from J; bases unmatched to any gene: 16. The CDR3 extends over 15 amino acids. The germline V gene encodes CDR1 DFQATT and CDR2 SNEGSKA (reference sequence). Written as DNA, the CDR3 is TGCAGTGCCTACTCCCTCTCATCGGGACAGGTTGGCTACACCTTC. Translated, it gives CSAYSLSSGQVGYTF.

V and J are TRBV11-2 and TRBJ1-1; 9 bases map to TRBD1. The germline gives CDR1 SGHAT, CDR2 FQNNGV. V shed 1 base and J 5 bases; nucleotides not matched to a gene: 8. The CDR3 consists of 16 residues. CDR3 sequence: CASSLARGQGRTEAFF. CDR3 nucleotide sequence: TGTGCCAGCAGCTTAGCCCGGGGACAGGGAAGGACTGAAGCTTTCTTT.

This clonotype was counted only a few times. The rearrangement joins TRBV3-1 to TRBJ1-6; D is unresolved. This CDR3 spans 15 amino acids. The germline V gene encodes CDR1 LGHDT and CDR2 YNNKEL (reference sequence). Deletions cut 2 bases from V and 7 bases from J, with 12 bases between. DNA for the CDR3: TGTGCCAGCAGCCAAAACGCTCCTGCCAATTCACCCCTCCACTTT. It is translated as CASSQNAPANSPLHF.

The gene calls are TRBV6-5 and TRBJ2-7; TRBD1 matches 9 bases. V shed 6 bases, J shed 6 bases, and the junction held 9 bases outside the gene matches. Germline V gives CDR1 MNHEY, CDR2 SVGAGI. The CDR3 spans 14 residues. In DNA, the CDR3 is TGTGCCAGCAGCTCCCGGGACAGGGCCTCCGAGCAGTACTTC. This encodes CASSSRDRASEQYF.

Details on this clonotype: At one end the junction does not follow the germline gene, possibly because of a read error. V gene TRBV19 combines with J gene TRBJ2-7; the match to TRBD2 covers 10 bases. Germline lookup yields CDR1 LNHDA and CDR2 SQIVND (reference sequence). This CDR3 comprises 15 residues. The CDR3 region is CASSFLAGAYYERYF. CDR3 nucleotide sequence: TGTGCCAGTAGTTTCCTAGCGGGAGCATACTACGAGCGGTACTTC. The full variable domain, rest sourced from reference TRBV19 and TRBJ2-7, is DGGITQSPKYLFRKEGQNVTLSCEQNLNHDAMYWYRQDPGQGLRLIYYSQIVNDFQKGDIAEGYSVSREKKESFPLTVTSAQKNPTAFYLCASSFLAGAYYERYFGPGTRLTVT.